This T cell receptor (beta chain) was identified during a study of blood T cell repertoires in COVID-19. On the study more broadly: There were acute and convalescent COVID-19 samples, and they came from the United States, Italy and Spain. T cells, B-cell-depleted T cells, or PBMCs provided the cDNA or gDNA that served as material.

In germline, CDR1 is KGHSH, CDR2 LQKENI. The CDR3 is 15 amino acids. Trimming took off 1 base at V and 0 bases at J, with 10 bases between the two ends. The method was immunoSEQ multiplex PCR; TCRdb's version includes in-frame clones alone and lacks a portion of them. The table has around 180,000 clones, more than 65% seen once. Sequences were obtained from peripheral blood. The source of this sequence is a woman aged 80 or over with active or convalescent COVID-19. The V and J genes are TRBV18 and TRBJ2-7; D may be TRBD2 (6 bases). CDR3 region: CASSPRAGSSYEQYF. Here the CDR3 DNA reads TGTGCCAGCTCACCACGCGCGGGAAGCTCCTACGAGCAGTACTTC.